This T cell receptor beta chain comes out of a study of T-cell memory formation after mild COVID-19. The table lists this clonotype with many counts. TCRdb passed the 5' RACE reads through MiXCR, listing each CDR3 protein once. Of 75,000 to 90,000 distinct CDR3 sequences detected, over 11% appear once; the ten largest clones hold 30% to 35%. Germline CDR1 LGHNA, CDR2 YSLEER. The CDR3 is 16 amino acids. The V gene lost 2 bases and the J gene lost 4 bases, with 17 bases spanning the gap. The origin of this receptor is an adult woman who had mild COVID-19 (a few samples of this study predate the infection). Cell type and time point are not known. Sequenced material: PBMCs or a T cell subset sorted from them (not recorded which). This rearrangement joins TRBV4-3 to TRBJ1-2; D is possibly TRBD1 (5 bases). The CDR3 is CASSQTRGEWSYGYTF. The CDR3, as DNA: TGCGCCAGCAGCCAAACTCGGGGGGAATGGAGCTATGGCTACACCTTC.